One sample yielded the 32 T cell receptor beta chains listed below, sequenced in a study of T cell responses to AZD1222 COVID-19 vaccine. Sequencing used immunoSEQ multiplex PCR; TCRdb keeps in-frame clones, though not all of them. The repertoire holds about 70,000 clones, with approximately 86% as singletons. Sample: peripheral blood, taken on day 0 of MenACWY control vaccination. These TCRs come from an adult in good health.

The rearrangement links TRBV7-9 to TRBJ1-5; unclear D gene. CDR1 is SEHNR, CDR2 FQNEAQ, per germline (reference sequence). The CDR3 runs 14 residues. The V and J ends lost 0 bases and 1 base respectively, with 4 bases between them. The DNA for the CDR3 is TGTGCCAGCAGCTTAGCGAGCAGCAATCAGCCCCAGCATTTT. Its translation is CASSLASSNQPQHF.

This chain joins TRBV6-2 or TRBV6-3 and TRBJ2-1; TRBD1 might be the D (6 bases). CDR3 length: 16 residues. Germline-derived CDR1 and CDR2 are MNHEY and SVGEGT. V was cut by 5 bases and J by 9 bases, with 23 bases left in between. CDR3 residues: CASSPGGQTTAGEQFF. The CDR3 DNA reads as TGTGCCAGCAGTCCCGGCGGACAGACAACGGCGGGTGAGCAGTTCTTC.

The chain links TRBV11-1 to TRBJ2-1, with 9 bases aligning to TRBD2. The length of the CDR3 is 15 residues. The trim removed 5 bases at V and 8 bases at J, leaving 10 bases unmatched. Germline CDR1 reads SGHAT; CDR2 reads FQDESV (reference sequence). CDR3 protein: CASSRRGGFIDEQFF. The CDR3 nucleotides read TGTGCCAGCAGCAGGCGGGGGGGCTTTATCGATGAGCAGTTCTTC.

The CDR3 protein is CASRRGENSNTEAFF. CDR3 nucleotides: TGTGCCAGCCGCCGGGGGGAGAACAGCAACACTGAAGCTTTCTTT. The V gene is TRBV7-9, the J gene TRBJ1-1; D perhaps matches TRBD1 (5 bases). V was clipped by 8 bases and J by 2 bases, with 18 bases between them. CDR3 size: 15 residues. Germline V lookup: CDR1 SEHNR, CDR2 FQNEAQ (reference sequence).

Here the CDR3 reads CASSLDFGGSRTFF. CDR3 nucleotide sequence: TGTGCCAGCAGCTTAGATTTCGGGGGATCGAGGACTTTCTTT. The chain combines TRBV11-2 with TRBJ1-1; weak D call: TRBD1 (5 bases). This CDR3 contains 14 residues. Germline values: CDR1 SGHAT, CDR2 FQNNGV. Trimming pared 0 bases from V and 12 bases from J, leaving 17 bases between. Drawing the rest from reference TRBV11-2 and TRBJ1-1, the complete variable domain is EAGVAQSPRYKIIEKRQSVAFWCNPISGHATLYWYQQILGQGPKLLIQFQNNGVVDDSQLPKDRFSAERLKGVDSTLKIQPAKLEDSAVYLCASSLDFGGSRTFFGQGTRLTVV.

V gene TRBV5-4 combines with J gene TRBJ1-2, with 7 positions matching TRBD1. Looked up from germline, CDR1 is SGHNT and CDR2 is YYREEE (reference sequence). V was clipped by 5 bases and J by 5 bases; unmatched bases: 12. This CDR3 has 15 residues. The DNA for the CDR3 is TGTGCCAGCAGTCAATCCACAGGGGTGAGATATGGCTACACCTTC. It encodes CASSQSTGVRYGYTF.

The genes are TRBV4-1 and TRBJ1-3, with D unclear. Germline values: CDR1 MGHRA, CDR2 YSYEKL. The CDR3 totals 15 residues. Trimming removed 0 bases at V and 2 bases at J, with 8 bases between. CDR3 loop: CASSQDERPGNTIYF. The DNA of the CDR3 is TGCGCCAGCAGCCAAGATGAGAGGCCTGGAAACACCATATATTTT.

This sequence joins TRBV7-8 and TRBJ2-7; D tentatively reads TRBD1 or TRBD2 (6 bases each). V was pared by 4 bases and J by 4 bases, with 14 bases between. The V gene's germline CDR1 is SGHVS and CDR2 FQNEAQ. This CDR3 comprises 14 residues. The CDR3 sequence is CASSWVGGEYEQYF. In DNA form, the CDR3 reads TGTGCCAGCAGCTGGGTGGGGGGCGAATACGAGCAGTACTTC.

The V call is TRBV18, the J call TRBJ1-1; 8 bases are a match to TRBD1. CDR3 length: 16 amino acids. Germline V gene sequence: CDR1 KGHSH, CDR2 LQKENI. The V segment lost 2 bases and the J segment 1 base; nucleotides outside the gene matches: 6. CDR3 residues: CASSPEVRGRNTEAFF. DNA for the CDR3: TGTGCCAGCTCACCAGAGGTCAGGGGGCGGAACACTGAAGCTTTCTTT.

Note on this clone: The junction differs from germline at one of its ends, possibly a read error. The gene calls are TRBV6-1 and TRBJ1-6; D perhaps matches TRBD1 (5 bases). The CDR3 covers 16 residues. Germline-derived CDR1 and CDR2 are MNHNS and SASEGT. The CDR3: CASSKADGRRGSPLHF. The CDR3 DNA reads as TGTGCCAGCAGTAAAGCGGACGGCCGAAGGGGATCACCCCTCCACTTT.

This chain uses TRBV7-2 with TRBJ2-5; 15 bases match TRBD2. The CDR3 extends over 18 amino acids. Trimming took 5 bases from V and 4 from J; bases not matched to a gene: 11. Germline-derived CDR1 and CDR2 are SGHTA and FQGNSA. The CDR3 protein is CASSRGTSGGRRRETQYF. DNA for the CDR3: TGTGCCAGCAGCCGTGGGACTAGCGGGGGGCGCAGGCGAGAGACCCAGTACTTC.

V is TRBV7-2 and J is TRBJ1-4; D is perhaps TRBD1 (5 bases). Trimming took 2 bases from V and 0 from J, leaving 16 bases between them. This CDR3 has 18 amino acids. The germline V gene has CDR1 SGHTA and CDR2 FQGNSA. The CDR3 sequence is CASSLSPGAPTTNEKLFF. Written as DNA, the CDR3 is TGTGCCAGCAGCTTAAGTCCCGGGGCCCCAACAACTAATGAAAAACTGTTTTTT. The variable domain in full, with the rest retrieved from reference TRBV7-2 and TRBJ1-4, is GAGVSQSPSNKVTEKGKDVELRCDPISGHTALYWYRQSLGQGLEFLIYFQGNSAPDKSGLPSDRFSAERTGGSVSTLTIQRTQQEDSAVYLCASSLSPGAPTTNEKLFFGSGTQLSVL.

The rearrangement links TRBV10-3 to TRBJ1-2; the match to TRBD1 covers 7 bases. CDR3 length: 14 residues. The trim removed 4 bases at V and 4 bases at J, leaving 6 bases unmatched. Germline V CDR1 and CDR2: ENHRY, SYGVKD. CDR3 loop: CAISARGIGYGYTF. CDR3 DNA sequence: TGTGCCATCAGTGCCAGGGGGATCGGCTATGGCTACACCTTC.

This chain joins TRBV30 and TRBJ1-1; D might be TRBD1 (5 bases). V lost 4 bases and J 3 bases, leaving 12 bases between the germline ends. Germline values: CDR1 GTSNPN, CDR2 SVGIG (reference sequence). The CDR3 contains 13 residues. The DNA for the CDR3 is TGTGCCTGGACCAGGGTAAGGGACACTGAAGCTTTCTTT. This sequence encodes CAWTRVRDTEAFF.

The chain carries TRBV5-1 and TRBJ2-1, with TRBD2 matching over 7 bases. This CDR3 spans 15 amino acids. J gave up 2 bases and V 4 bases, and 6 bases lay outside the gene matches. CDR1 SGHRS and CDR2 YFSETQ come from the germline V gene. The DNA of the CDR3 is TGCGCCAGCAGCGGGGGACTAACCCCCTACAATGAGCAGTTCTTC. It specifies CASSGGLTPYNEQFF. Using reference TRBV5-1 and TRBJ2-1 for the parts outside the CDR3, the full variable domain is KAGVTQTPRYLIKTRGQQVTLSCSPISGHRSVSWYQQTPGQGLQFLFEYFSETQRNKGNFPGRFSGRQFSNSRSEMNVSTLELGDSALYLCASSGGLTPYNEQFFGPGTRLTVL.

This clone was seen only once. Here the CDR3 DNA reads TGCAGCGGGGGAGGTTCGGCTAGCGGCATGCATACGCAGTATTTT. This sequence encodes CSGGGSASGMHTQYF. The V and J genes are TRBV29-1 and TRBJ2-3; 7 bases match TRBD2. The CDR3 covers 15 residues. V lost 7 bases and J lost 7; bases outside the gene matches: 17. Germline V CDR1 and CDR2: SQVTM, ANQGSEA.

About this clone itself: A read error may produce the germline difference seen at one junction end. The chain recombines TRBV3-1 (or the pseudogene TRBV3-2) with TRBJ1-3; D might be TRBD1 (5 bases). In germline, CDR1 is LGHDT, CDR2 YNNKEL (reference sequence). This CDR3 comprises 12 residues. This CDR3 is CASSQASGRSEF. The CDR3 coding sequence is TGTGCCAGCAGCCAAGCCTCGGGACGATCAGAGTTT.

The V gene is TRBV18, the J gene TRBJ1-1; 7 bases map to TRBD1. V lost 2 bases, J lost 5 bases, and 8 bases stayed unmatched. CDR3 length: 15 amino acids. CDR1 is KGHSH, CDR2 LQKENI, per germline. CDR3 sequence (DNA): TGTGCCAGCTCACCAGAGACAGGGCGAATTACTGAAGCTTTCTTT. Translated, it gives CASSPETGRITEAFF.

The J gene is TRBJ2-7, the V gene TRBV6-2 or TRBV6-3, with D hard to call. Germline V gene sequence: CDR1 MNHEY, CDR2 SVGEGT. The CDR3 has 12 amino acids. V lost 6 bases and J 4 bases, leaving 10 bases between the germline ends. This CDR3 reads CASSPGGYEQYF. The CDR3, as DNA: TGTGCCAGCAGCCCCGGCGGATACGAGCAGTACTTC.

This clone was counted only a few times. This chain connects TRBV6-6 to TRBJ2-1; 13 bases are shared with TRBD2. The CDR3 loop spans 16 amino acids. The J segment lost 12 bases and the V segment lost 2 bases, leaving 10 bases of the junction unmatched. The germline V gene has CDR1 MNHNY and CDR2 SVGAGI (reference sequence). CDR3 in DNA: TGTGCCAGCAGTTACACGGGGACTAGCGGGACCACGGGGCAGTTCTTC. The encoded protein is CASSYTGTSGTTGQFF.

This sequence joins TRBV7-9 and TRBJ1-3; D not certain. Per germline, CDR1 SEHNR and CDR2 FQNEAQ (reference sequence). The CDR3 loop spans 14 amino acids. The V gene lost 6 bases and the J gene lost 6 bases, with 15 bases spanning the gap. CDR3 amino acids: CASRPARLKNTIYF. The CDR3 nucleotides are TGTGCCAGCAGGCCTGCCCGATTGAAAAACACCATATATTTT.

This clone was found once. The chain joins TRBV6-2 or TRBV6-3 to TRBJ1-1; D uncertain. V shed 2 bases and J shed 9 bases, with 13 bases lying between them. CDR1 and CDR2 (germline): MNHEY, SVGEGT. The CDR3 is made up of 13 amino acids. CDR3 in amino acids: CASSYETETQAFF. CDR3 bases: TGTGCCAGCAGTTACGAGACGGAAACTCAAGCTTTCTTT.

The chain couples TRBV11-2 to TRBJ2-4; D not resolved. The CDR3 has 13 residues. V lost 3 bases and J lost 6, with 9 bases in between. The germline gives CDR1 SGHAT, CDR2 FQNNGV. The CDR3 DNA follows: TGTGCCAGCAGCTTCCAAGAAGCAAACATTCAGTACTTC. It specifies CASSFQEANIQYF.

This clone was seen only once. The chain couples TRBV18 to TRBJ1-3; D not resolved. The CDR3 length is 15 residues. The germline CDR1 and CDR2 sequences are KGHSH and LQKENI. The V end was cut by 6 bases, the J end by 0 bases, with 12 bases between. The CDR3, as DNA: TGTGCCAGCTCCCCCCGGGAATTCTCTGGAAACACCATATATTTT. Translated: CASSPREFSGNTIYF.

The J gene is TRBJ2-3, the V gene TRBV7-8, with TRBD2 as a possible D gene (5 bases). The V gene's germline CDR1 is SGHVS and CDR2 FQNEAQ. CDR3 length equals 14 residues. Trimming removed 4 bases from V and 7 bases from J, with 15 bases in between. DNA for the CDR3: TGTGCCAGCAGCTCGATAGACCACGGGAATACGCAGTATTTT. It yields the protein CASSSIDHGNTQYF.

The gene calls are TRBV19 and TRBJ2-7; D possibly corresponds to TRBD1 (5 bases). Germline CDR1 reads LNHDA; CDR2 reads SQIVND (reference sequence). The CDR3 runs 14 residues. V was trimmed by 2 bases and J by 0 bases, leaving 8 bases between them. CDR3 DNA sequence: TGTGCCAGTAGTATATACAGGAGCTCCTACGAGCAGTACTTC. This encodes CASSIYRSSYEQYF.

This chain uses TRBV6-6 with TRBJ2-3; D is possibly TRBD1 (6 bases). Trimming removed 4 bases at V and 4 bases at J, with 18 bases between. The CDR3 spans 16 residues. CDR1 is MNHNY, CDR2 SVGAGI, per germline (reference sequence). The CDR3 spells CASSWGTPTLADTQYF. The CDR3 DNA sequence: TGTGCCAGCAGTTGGGGGACACCGACGTTGGCAGATACGCAGTATTTT.

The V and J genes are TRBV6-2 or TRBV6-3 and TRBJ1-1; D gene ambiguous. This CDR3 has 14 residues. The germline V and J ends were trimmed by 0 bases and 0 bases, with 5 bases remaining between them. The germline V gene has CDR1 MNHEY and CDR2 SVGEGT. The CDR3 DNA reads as TGTGCCAGCAGTTACTCGGATCTGAACACTGAAGCTTTCTTT. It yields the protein CASSYSDLNTEAFF.

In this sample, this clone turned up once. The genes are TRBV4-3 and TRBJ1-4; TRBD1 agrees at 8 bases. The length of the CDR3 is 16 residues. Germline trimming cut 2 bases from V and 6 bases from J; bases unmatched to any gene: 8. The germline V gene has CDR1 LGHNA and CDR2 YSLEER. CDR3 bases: TGCGCCAGCAGCCAATTCAGGGGGCGGGGAGATGAAAAACTGTTTTTT. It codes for CASSQFRGRGDEKLFF.

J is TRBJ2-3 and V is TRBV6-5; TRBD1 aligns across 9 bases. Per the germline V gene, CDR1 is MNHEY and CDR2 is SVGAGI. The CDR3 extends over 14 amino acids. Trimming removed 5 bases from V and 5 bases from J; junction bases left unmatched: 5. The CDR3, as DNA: TGTGCCAGCAGTCGGACAGGGGATGAAGATACGCAGTATTTT. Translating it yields CASSRTGDEDTQYF.

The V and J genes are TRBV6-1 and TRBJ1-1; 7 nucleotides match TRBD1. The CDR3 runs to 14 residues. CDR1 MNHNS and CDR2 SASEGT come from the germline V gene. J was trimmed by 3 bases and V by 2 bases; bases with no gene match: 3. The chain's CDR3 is CASSEQGQHTEAFF. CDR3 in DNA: TGTGCCAGCAGTGAACAGGGACAGCACACTGAAGCTTTCTTT.

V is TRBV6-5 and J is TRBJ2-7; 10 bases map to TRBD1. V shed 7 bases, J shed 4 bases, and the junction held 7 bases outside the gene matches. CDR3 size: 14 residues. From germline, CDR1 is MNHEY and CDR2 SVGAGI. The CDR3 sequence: CASTLRQGAYEQYF. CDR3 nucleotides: TGTGCCAGCACCCTACGACAGGGGGCTTACGAGCAGTACTTC.